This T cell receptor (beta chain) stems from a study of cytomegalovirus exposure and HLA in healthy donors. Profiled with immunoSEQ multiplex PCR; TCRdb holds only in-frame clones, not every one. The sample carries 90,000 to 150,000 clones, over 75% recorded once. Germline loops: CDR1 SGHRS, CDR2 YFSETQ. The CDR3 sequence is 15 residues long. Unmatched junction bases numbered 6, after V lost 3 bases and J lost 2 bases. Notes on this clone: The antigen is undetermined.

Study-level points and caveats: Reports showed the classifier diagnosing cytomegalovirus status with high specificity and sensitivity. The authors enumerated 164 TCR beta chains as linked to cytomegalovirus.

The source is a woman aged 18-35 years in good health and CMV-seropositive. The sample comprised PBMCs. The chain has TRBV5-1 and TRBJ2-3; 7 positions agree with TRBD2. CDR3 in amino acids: CASSYAGDYTDTQYF. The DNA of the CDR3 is TGCGCCAGCAGCTACGCGGGGGACTACACAGATACGCAGTATTTT.